The source of this TCR beta chain is a study of CD8+ T cells in alopecia areata. Study as a whole: For treated patients, severity scores reflected the percentage of scalp area affected. Study results and limitations: Scalp clonality, together with expanded CD8+ clones among the top 100, fell significantly with tofacitinib. An increase in clonality over normal scalp was evident in lesional scalp, especially alopecia totalis/universalis.

Trimming removed 5 bases at V and 2 bases at J, with 13 bases between. From germline, CDR1 is SGHTA and CDR2 FQGNSA. CDR3 length: 15 amino acids. The authors extracted RNA and reverse transcribed it into cDNA as the sequencing template. Profiling relied on immunoSEQ multiplex PCR, and the TCRdb table lists in-frame clones only, not all of them. This table has roughly 140,000 clones, 75% to 85% appearing once. Worth noting for this clone: Its antigen remains unknown.

This sample's treatment: oral pan-JAK inhibitor, 5-10 mg twice daily. As part of sample collection, lesional scalp punch biopsies and peripheral blood were taken from alopecia areata patients. The clonotype was recovered from a human donor with alopecia areata. Material: CD8+ T cells sorted from blood, obtained at week 4, from a patient treated with tofacitinib. The V and J genes are TRBV7-2 and TRBJ1-3; D is undetermined. CDR3 in amino acids: CASSARMAPGNTIYF. CDR3 nucleotides: TGTGCCAGCAGCGCACGTATGGCGCCTGGAAACACCATATATTTT. Using reference TRBV7-2 and TRBJ1-3 for the parts outside the CDR3, the full variable domain is GAGVSQSPSNKVTEKGKDVELRCDPISGHTALYWYRQSLGQGLEFLIYFQGNSAPDKSGLPSDRFSAERTGGSVSTLTIQRTQQEDSAVYLCASSARMAPGNTIYFGEGSWLTVV.